Listed below are T cell receptor beta chains from one sample, sequenced in a study of immune characterization of retroperitoneal liposarcoma. One entry per CDR3 protein, called by TCRdb with MiXCR from the PCR reads. Among about 10,000 distinct CDR3 sequences listed, around 26% were seen once. Sequencing input: tumor tissue. These receptors were taken from a male donor with retroperitoneal liposarcoma. Both conserved end residues are part of each CDR3. The D gene is left open where the match is weak. Clone size is not always given. Where it is, it says once, few, many or a class for expanded clones.

j_call d_call v_call clone_size cdr3_nt cdr3_aa
TRBJ2-5 TRBD2 TRBV6-1 . TGTGCCAGCAGGCTCCTAGCGGGAGGGGCTGATGCGACCCAGTACTTC CASRLLAGGADATQYF
TRBJ2-2 . TRBV4-1 . TGCGCCAGCAAGACCGGGGAGCTGTTTTTT CASKTGELFF
TRBJ1-5 . TRBV28 few TGTGCCAGCAGTACCCGACAGAATCAGCCCCAGCATTTT CASSTRQNQPQHF
TRBJ2-7 . TRBV7-8 few TGTGCCAGCAGCTTATCACTAGCCTACGAGCAGTACTTC CASSLSLAYEQYF
TRBJ2-7 . TRBV6-1 medium-sized TGTGCCAGCAGGTATCAACTAGCAGGGGCCAATGAGCAGTACTTC CASRYQLAGANEQYF
TRBJ1-5 TRBD1 TRBV12-3/TRBV12-4 . TGTGCCAGCAGCCCGGACAGGTATCAGCCCCAGCATTTT CASSPDRYQPQHF
TRBJ1-5 . TRBV4-1 . TGCGCCAGCAGCCAAACTGACAGGAGTACCAATCAGCCCCAGCATTTT CASSQTDRSTNQPQHF
TRBJ1-2 . TRBV6-6 . TGTGCCAGCAGTTACTCGGGGGTTGGCTACACCTTC CASSYSGVGYTF
TRBJ2-1 . TRBV10-2 . TGCGCCAGCAGTGAAAAAGAGACCCAGTTCTTC CASSEKETQFF
TRBJ1-5 TRBD1 TRBV6-1 few TGTGCCAGCAGAGGACAGGTTGGAGGTCAGCCCCAGCATTTT CASRGQVGGQPQHF
TRBJ2-7 . TRBV6-1 large TGTGCCAGCGGATCAGGGCCACACAATGAGCAGTACTTC CASGSGPHNEQYF
TRBJ2-7 . TRBV11-3 few TGTGCCAGCCGACCAACAGGGTCGAAGTACGAGCAGTACTTC CASRPTGSKYEQYF
TRBJ2-7 . TRBV6-1 medium-sized TGTGCCAGCAGGGTGGACAGATCTGTTTCAAATGAGCAGTACTTC CASRVDRSVSNEQYF
TRBJ2-7 TRBD2 TRBV24-1 . TGTGCCACGGGACCAGCGGGATATGAGCAGTACTTC CATGPAGYEQYF
TRBJ2-1 TRBD2 TRBV6-5 few TGTGCCAGCAGTTCTAGACGACTAGCGGGGGACAATGAGCAGTTCTTC CASSSRRLAGDNEQFF
TRBJ2-2 . TRBV25-1 . TGTGCCAGCAGTACCACTTCCTGGGGGACCGGGGAGCTGTTTTTT CASSTTSWGTGELFF
TRBJ2-5 . TRBV6-5 . TGTGCCAGCAGTTATAAGAGGGTCCAAGAGACCCAGTACTTC CASSYKRVQETQYF
TRBJ1-3 TRBD1 TRBV7-2 few TGTGCCAGCAGCTTACTACAGGGGGCAGCTGGAAACACCATATATTTT CASSLLQGAAGNTIYF
TRBJ2-5 TRBD1 TRBV7-8 medium-sized TGTGCCAGTCAGACAGGGGGCGCCTACAATGAGCAGTACTTC CASQTGGAYNEQYF
TRBJ2-3 . TRBV10-3 . TGTGCCATCAGGGCAGAAGAAGCCATCACCACAGATACGCAGTATTTT CAIRAEEAITTDTQYF
TRBJ2-1 . TRBV11-2 many TGTGCCAGCAGCTTAATGCCGGACGCCTACGAGCAGTTCTTC CASSLMPDAYEQFF
TRBJ2-7 . TRBV6-1 few TGTGCCAGCAGCACAGGTTCTCGCGAGCAGTACTTC CASSTGSREQYF
TRBJ2-3 TRBD1 TRBV6-1 few TGTGCCAGCAGTGCTGCGTGGGGACAGAGCACAGATACGCAGTATTTT CASSAAWGQSTDTQYF
TRBJ2-1 . TRBV6-1 . TGTGCCAGCAGCAGGGAGTCCCAAAACTACGAGCAGTTCTTC CASSRESQNYEQFF
TRBJ2-3 TRBD2 TRBV6-1 medium-sized TGTGCCAGCAGTCTTAGCGGGGGGGCATCAGATACGCAGTATTTT CASSLSGGASDTQYF